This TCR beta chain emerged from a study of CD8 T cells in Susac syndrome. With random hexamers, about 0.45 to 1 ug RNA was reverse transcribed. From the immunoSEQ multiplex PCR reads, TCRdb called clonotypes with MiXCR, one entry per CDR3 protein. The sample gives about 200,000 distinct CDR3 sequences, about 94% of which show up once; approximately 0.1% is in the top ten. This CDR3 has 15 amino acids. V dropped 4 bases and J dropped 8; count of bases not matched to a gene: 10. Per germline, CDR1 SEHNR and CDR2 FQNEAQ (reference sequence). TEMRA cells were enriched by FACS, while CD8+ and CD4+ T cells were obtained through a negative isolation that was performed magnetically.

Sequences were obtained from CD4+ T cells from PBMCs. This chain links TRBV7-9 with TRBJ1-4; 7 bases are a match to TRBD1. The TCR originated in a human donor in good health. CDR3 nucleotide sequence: TGTGCCAGCAGCTCTTCTAAGGGGGCCGGAGAAAAACTGTTTTTT. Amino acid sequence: CASSSSKGAGEKLFF.